The subject of this entry is one T cell receptor beta chain. These data originate in a study of CD8 T cells in Susac syndrome. Reverse transcription of roughly 0.5 to 1 ug RNA used random hexamers. TCRdb itself ran the immunoSEQ multiplex PCR reads through MiXCR, one entry per CDR3 protein. Here the sample spans about 290,000 distinct CDR3 sequences, approximately 91% being singletons. The CD8+ and CD4+ T cells were isolated magnetically using a negative isolation approach, whereas the TEMRA cells were enriched by FACS. V gave up 3 bases and J gave up 3 bases; unmatched junction bases: 7. Germline lookup yields CDR1 SGHRS and CDR2 YFSETQ. There are 16 residues in the CDR3.

Sequenced: CD8+ T cells from PBMCs. The V call is TRBV5-1, the J call TRBJ1-2, with TRBD1 matching 11 bases. The source of this sequence is a human donor with multiple sclerosis. This CDR3 reads CASSYTGTGGDYGYTF. The CDR3, as DNA: TGCGCCAGCAGCTATACCGGGACAGGGGGAGACTATGGCTACACCTTC.